This entry is about one T cell receptor (beta chain). Its antigen remains unidentified. This CDR3 is built from 14 residues. CDR1 SGDLS and CDR2 YYNGEE come from the germline V gene. Trimming at V came to 5 bases and at J to 1 base, leaving 6 bases not matched to a gene. The method was immunoSEQ multiplex PCR; TCRdb's version includes in-frame clones alone and lacks a portion of them. In the table there are 65,000 or so clones, about 87% of which are singletons. This sample is part of a study of Tregs in tolerant kidney transplant recipients. General observations from the study: This study did not directly address biological reproducibility.

Related graft donors supplied nonmyeloablative bone marrow transplants, and mixed chimerism was transient. CD4+CD25+CD127- Tregs, CD4+CD25- non-Tregs, CD4 and CD8 cells were sorted. The material was CD4+ T cells from blood (PBMCs), obtained 6 months after the transplant. The sequence was obtained from a human patient who received a combined kidney and bone marrow transplant. Some T cells may have come from the graft donor. The chain couples TRBV9 to TRBJ2-7, with 7 nucleotides matching TRBD2. CDR3 coding DNA: TGTGCCAGCAGTCAGGACGGGAGGTCCTACGAGCAGTACTTC. It is translated as CASSQDGRSYEQYF.